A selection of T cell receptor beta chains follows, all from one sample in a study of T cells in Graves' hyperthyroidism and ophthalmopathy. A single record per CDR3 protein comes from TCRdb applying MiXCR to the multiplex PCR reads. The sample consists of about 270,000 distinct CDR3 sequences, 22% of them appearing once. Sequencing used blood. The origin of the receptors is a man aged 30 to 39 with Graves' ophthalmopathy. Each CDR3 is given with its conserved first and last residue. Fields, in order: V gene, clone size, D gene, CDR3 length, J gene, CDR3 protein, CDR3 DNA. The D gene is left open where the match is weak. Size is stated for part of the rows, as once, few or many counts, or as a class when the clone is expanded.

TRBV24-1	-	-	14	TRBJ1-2	CATSDSRALYGYTF	TGTGCCACCAGTGATTCCAGGGCTCTCTATGGCTACACCTTC
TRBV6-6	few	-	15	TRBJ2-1	CASSYSGYSDNEQFF	TGTGCCAGCAGTTACTCGGGGTATAGTGACAATGAGCAGTTCTTC
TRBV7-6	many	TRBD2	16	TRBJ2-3	CASSLLAGVYTDTQYF	TGTGCCAGCAGCTTACTAGCGGGAGTCTACACAGATACGCAGTATTTT
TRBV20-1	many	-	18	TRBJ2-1	CSARVPDSHYDRGNEQFF	TGCAGTGCTAGAGTTCCAGACTCCCACTACGATCGGGGAAATGAGCAGTTCTTC
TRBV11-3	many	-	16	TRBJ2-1	CASSLGGLRGYNEQFF	TGTGCCAGCAGCTTAGGCGGTCTCAGGGGCTACAATGAGCAGTTCTTC
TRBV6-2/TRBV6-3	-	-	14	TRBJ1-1	CASSATAQGVEAFF	TGTGCCAGCAGTGCGACGGCACAGGGTGTTGAAGCTTTCTTT
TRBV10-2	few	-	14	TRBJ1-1	CASRDQHRNTEAFF	TGCGCCAGCAGAGACCAACACAGGAACACTGAAGCTTTCTTT
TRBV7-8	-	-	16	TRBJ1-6	CASSLARGTSNSPLHF	TGTGCCAGCAGCTTAGCGCGGGGGACATCCAATTCACCCCTCCACTTT
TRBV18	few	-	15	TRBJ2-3	CASSTRRTSTDTQYF	TGTGCCAGCTCCACCAGGCGAACTAGCACAGATACGCAGTATTTT
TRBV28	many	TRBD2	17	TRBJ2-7	CASSFQAGGRATYEQYF	TGTGCCAGCAGTTTCCAAGCGGGAGGACGTGCTACCTACGAGCAGTACTTC
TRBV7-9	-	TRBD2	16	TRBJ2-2	CASSPPGLAYQGELFF	TGTGCCAGCAGCCCCCCGGGACTAGCATACCAAGGGGAGCTGTTTTTT
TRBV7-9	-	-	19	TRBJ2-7	CASSGRDGPSAPTSYEQYF	TGTGCCAGCAGCGGAAGGGACGGGCCGTCCGCACCGACTTCCTACGAGCAGTACTTC
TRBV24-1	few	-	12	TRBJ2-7	CATSDLGREQYF	TGTGCCACCAGTGACCTCGGTAGGGAGCAGTACTTC
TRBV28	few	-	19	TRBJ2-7	CASSLSRGSFLFAPYEQYF	TGTGCCAGCAGTCTCTCCAGGGGTTCATTTCTTTTTGCACCCTACGAGCAGTACTTC
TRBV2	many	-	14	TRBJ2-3	CASSGVTSTDTQYF	TGTGCCAGCAGTGGAGTAACTAGCACAGATACGCAGTATTTT
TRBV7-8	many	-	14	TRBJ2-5	CASSLEGELETQYF	TGTGCCAGCAGCTTAGAAGGGGAATTGGAGACCCAGTACTTC
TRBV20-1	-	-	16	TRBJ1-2	CSARDLSRQAIYGYTF	TGCAGTGCTAGAGATCTCTCCCGACAGGCTATCTATGGCTACACCTTC
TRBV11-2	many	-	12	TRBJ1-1	CASSSDYTEAFF	TGTGCCAGCAGCTCAGACTACACTGAAGCTTTCTTT
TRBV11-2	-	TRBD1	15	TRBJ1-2	CASRRTGVENYGYTF	TGTGCCAGCAGACGGACAGGGGTGGAGAACTATGGCTACACCTTC
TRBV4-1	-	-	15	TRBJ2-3	CASSQGGLRADTQYF	TGCGCCAGCAGTCAAGGGGGGCTGCGGGCAGATACGCAGTATTTT
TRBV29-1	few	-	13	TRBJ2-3	CSVEGGVRDTQYF	TGCAGCGTTGAAGGTGGGGTTAGGGATACGCAGTATTTT
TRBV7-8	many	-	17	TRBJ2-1	CASSARYGTPVYNEQFF	TGTGCCAGCAGCGCGAGATACGGGACACCAGTCTACAATGAGCAGTTCTTC
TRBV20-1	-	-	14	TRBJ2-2	CSAETSKNTGELFF	TGCAGTGCTGAGACTAGTAAGAACACCGGGGAGCTGTTTTTT
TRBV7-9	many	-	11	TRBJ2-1	CASRNGREQFF	TGTGCCAGCAGAAATGGTCGTGAGCAGTTCTTC
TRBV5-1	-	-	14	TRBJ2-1	CASSLEGVNNEQFF	TGCGCCAGCAGCTTGGAGGGAGTAAACAATGAGCAGTTCTTC
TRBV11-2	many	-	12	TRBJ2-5	CASSLPTGTQSF	TGTGCCAGCAGCCTCCCGACCGGGACCCAATCCTTC
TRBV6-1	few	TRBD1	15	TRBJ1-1	CASSDIRDRGVDPFF	TGTGCCAGCAGTGATATAAGGGACAGGGGAGTGGACCCTTTCTTT
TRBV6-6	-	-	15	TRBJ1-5	CASSYSRSQDQPQHF	TGTGCCAGCAGTTACTCTCGGAGTCAGGATCAGCCCCAGCATTTT
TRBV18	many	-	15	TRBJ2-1	CASSPDSLPYNEQFF	TGTGCCAGCTCACCTGACAGTTTGCCATACAATGAGCAGTTCTTC
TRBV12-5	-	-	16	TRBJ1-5	CASGLALGSFDQPQHF	TGTGCTAGTGGTTTGGCCCTAGGTAGTTTCGATCAGCCCCAGCATTTT
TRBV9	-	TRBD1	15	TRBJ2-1	CASSVELGQGYEQFF	TGTGCCAGCAGCGTAGAACTAGGACAGGGCTATGAGCAGTTCTTC
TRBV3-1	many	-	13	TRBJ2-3	CASSRGGRDTQYF	TGTGCCAGCAGCCGGGGTGGAAGGGATACGCAGTATTTT
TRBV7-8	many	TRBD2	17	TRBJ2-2	CASNSRLAGINTGELFF	TGTGCCAGCAACTCCCGATTAGCGGGAATAAACACCGGGGAGCTGTTTTTT
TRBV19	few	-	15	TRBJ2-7	CASSRQVLTSYEQYF	TGTGCCAGTAGCAGACAGGTTCTCACTTCCTACGAGCAGTACTTC
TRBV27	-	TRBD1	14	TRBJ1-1	CASSSQGAHTEAFF	TGTGCCAGCAGTTCTCAGGGGGCCCACACTGAAGCTTTCTTT
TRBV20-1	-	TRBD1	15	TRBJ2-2	CSAERQGSGTGELFF	TGCAGTGCTGAGAGACAGGGGTCGGGCACCGGGGAGCTGTTTTTT
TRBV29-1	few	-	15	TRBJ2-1	CSVGRAPLSYNEQFF	TGCAGCGTTGGAAGGGCCCCCCTCTCCTACAATGAGCAGTTCTTC
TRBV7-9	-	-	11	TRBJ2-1	CASSWSAEQFF	TGTGCCAGCAGCTGGTCCGCTGAGCAGTTCTTC
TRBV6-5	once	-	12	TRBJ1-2	CASSSTAYGYTF	TGTGCCAGCAGTTCGACAGCCTATGGCTACACCTTC
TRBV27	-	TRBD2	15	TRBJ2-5	CASRTPSGRPETQYF	TGTGCCAGCCGAACCCCTAGCGGGAGACCTGAGACCCAGTACTTC
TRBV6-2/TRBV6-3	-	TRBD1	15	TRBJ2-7	CASSRPDRASYEQYF	TGTGCCAGCAGTCGCCCGGACAGGGCTTCCTACGAGCAGTACTTC
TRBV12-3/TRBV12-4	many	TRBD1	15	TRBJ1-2	CASSAGTGGRYGYTF	TGTGCCAGCAGTGCCGGGACAGGGGGCCGCTATGGCTACACCTTC
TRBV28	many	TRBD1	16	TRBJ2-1	CASSVLDRGPYNEQFF	TGTGCCAGCAGTGTCCTAGACAGGGGGCCTTACAATGAGCAGTTCTTC
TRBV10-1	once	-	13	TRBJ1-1	CASSRTLNTETFF	TGCGCCAGCAGCAGGACACTAAACACTGAAACTTTCTTT
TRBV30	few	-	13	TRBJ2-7	CAWTLRLHYEQYF	TGTGCCTGGACCCTACGCCTACACTACGAGCAGTACTTC
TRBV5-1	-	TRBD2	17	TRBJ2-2	CASSQNSGRAATGELFF	TGCGCCAGCAGCCAAAATAGCGGGAGGGCTGCCACCGGGGAGCTGTTTTTT
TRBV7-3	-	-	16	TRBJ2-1	CASSLGREASYNEQFF	TGTGCCAGCAGCTTAGGGCGGGAAGCCTCCTACAATGAGCAGTTCTTC
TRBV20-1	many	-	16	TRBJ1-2	CSARGLRSGSDYGYTF	TGCAGTGCTAGAGGGTTGAGGTCAGGGTCGGACTATGGCTACACCTTC
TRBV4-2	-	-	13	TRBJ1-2	CASSQDRTYGYTF	TGTGCCAGCAGCCAAGACCGGACATATGGCTACACCTTC
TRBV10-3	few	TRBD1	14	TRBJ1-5	CAINPTGLDQPQHF	TGTGCCATCAATCCGACAGGGTTGGATCAGCCCCAGCATTTT
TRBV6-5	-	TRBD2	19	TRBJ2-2	CASSSAPLSVAGPQGELFF	TGTGCCAGCAGTTCCGCACCCTTGTCCGTAGCGGGTCCACAAGGGGAGCTGTTTTTT